Below are 14 T cell receptor beta chains sequenced from a single sample in a study of OX40 agonist ivuxolimab in advanced cancers. Clones were read by immunoSEQ multiplex PCR, and TCRdb kept only the in-frame ones, dropping some. The repertoire holds just under 65,000 clones, with 84% as singletons. The sequences come from CD4+ or CD8+ T cells sorted from blood, collected in a trial of the OX40 agonist ivuxolimab. Every receptor here comes from an adult with an advanced solid tumor such as melanoma, head and neck, liver or kidney cancer.

V is TRBV2 and J is TRBJ2-5; D not resolved. V was trimmed by 4 bases and J by 4 bases, leaving 10 bases between them. This CDR3 has 13 amino acids. Germline V gives CDR1 SNHLY, CDR2 FYNNEI. CDR3 DNA: TGTGCCAGCAGTGGTCCTACGCGAGAGACCCAGTACTTC. Its protein is CASSGPTRETQYF.

This clone has only a few counts. The genes are TRBV2 and TRBJ1-1, with a weak D call TRBD1 (5 bases). Trimming pared 8 bases from V and 2 bases from J, leaving 6 bases between. CDR3 length: 11 residues. CDR1 and CDR2 from the germline V gene are SNHLY and FYNNEI. DNA of the CDR3: TGTGCCAGCCAGGGTAACACTGAAGCTTTCTTT. As protein: CASQGNTEAFF. Together with reference TRBV2 and TRBJ1-1, the CDR3 gives the full variable domain: EPEVTQTPSHQVTQMGQEVILRCVPISNHLYFYWYRQILGQKVEFLVSFYNNEISEKSEIFDDQFSVERPDGSNFTLKIRSTKLEDSAMYFCASQGNTEAFFGQGTRLTVV.

The V and J genes are TRBV6-6 and TRBJ2-7; D ambiguous. The V gene's germline CDR1 is MNHNY and CDR2 SVGAGI (reference sequence). The CDR3 extends over 12 amino acids. Trimming removed 4 bases at V and 4 bases at J, with 8 bases between. The DNA for the CDR3 is TGTGCCAGCAGTTTGGCCGATTACGAGCAGTACTTC. It encodes CASSLADYEQYF.

The rearrangement links TRBV5-1 to TRBJ2-3; the D is unclear. Trimming pared 1 base from V and 4 bases from J, leaving 10 bases between. This CDR3 spans 14 amino acids. Germline V CDR1 and CDR2: SGHRS, YFSETQ. In DNA form, the CDR3 reads TGCGCCAGCAGCTTGCAAGGGTGGGCAGATACGCAGTATTTT. Residues: CASSLQGWADTQYF. The full variable domain, completed using reference TRBV5-1 and TRBJ2-3, is KAGVTQTPRYLIKTRGQQVTLSCSPISGHRSVSWYQQTPGQGLQFLFEYFSETQRNKGNFPGRFSGRQFSNSRSEMNVSTLELGDSALYLCASSLQGWADTQYFGPGTRLTVL.

This clone has only a few counts. The rearrangement joins TRBV30 to TRBJ2-4; 10 bases agree with TRBD1. Germline lookup yields CDR1 GTSNPN and CDR2 SVGIG (reference sequence). This CDR3 has 16 residues. The V segment lost 0 bases and the J segment 9 bases; nucleotides outside the gene matches: 11. The CDR3 loop reads CAWSVRPGQGNGIQYF. DNA for the CDR3: TGTGCCTGGAGTGTCCGGCCGGGACAGGGGAACGGCATTCAGTACTTC.

The genes are TRBV13 and TRBJ1-6; TRBD1 matches at 9 bases. The length of the CDR3 is 14 residues. Trimming removed 5 bases from V and 10 bases from J; junction bases left unmatched: 6. Germline CDR1 is PRHDT and CDR2 is FYEKMQ (reference sequence). The CDR3 protein is CASSPGTGNSPLHF. The CDR3 DNA reads TGTGCCAGCAGCCCTGGGACAGGGAACTCACCCCTCCACTTT.

V is TRBV27 and J is TRBJ2-2; D could derive from TRBD1 or TRBD2 (5 bases each). Trimming shortened V by 8 bases and J by 8 bases, and 18 bases separated the two germline ends. Germline CDR1 MNHEY, CDR2 SMNVEV (reference sequence). This CDR3 contains 14 residues. The CDR3 DNA follows: TGTGCCAGCGAGGCAGGGAGTGGCGGAGGGGAGCTGTTTTTT. It encodes CASEAGSGGGELFF.

The genes are TRBV4-1 and TRBJ2-5, with D hard to call. The V end was cut by 4 bases, the J end by 2 bases, with 14 bases between. CDR1 MGHRA and CDR2 YSYEKL come from the germline V gene. The CDR3 loop spans 15 amino acids. The CDR3 sequence: CASSLSPQVQETQYF. The CDR3 bases are TGCGCCAGCAGCCTCTCTCCGCAGGTACAAGAGACCCAGTACTTC.

The J gene is TRBJ2-5, the V gene TRBV9; TRBD2 agrees at 8 bases. Germline values: CDR1 SGDLS, CDR2 YYNGEE. This CDR3 comprises 17 residues. V shed 3 bases, J shed 0 bases, and the junction held 10 bases outside the gene matches. CDR3 nucleotide sequence: TGTGCCAGCAGCGCGGAAGATAGCGGGAAGTACCAAGAGACCCAGTACTTC. Amino acid sequence: CASSAEDSGKYQETQYF. The whole variable domain, remainder taken from reference TRBV9 and TRBJ2-5, is DSGVTQTPKHLITATGQRVTLRCSPRSGDLSVYWYQQSLDQGLQFLIQYYNGEERAKGNILERFSAQQFPDLHSELNLSSLELGDSALYFCASSAEDSGKYQETQYFGPGTRLLVL.

The V call is TRBV7-3, the J call TRBJ2-5; possible D gene TRBD1, 6 bases. Per germline, CDR1 SGHTA and CDR2 FQGTGA. CDR3 length equals 15 residues. Trimming shortened V by 2 bases and J by 4 bases, and 14 bases separated the two germline ends. CDR3 protein: CASSLGDTSRETQYF. The CDR3 DNA follows: TGTGCCAGCAGCTTAGGGGACACCTCGAGAGAGACCCAGTACTTC.

J is TRBJ2-3 and V is TRBV30, with D uncertain. Trimming left V 2 bases short and J 7 bases short, with 19 bases between. Germline V CDR1 and CDR2: GTSNPN, SVGIG (reference sequence). The CDR3 spans 15 residues. CDR3 nucleotides: TGTGCCTGGAGTAAGGCTAGAATCTCCCTTTATACGCAGTATTTT. It codes for CAWSKARISLYTQYF.

The CDR3 nucleotides are TGCAGTGCTAGGTGGGGAGAGACCCAGTACTTC. It translates to CSARWGETQYF. This sequence joins TRBV20-1 and TRBJ2-5; unclear D gene. V was clipped by 3 bases and J by 4 bases, with 6 bases between them. CDR1 is DFQATT, CDR2 SNEGSKA, per germline (reference sequence). The CDR3 has 11 amino acids.

The chain couples TRBV18 to TRBJ2-5, with a tentative D call TRBD2 (6 bases). With 6 bases removed from V and 1 base from J, the gap between germline ends came to 9 bases. The CDR3 has 13 residues. Germline V lookup: CDR1 KGHSH, CDR2 LQKENI. The CDR3 DNA follows: TGTGCCAGCTCTCGGGACTTCCAAGAGACCCAGTACTTC. It translates to CASSRDFQETQYF. Looking up the rest from reference TRBV18 and TRBJ2-5 gives the full variable domain: NAGVMQNPRHLVRRRGQEARLRCSPMKGHSHVYWYRQLPEEGLKFMVYLQKENIIDESGMPKERFSAEFPKEGPSILRIQQVVRGDSAAYFCASSRDFQETQYFGPGTRLLVL.

V and J are TRBV27 and TRBJ1-2; 11 bases are shared with TRBD1. The CDR3 loop spans 16 amino acids. The J segment lost 0 bases and the V segment lost 6 bases, leaving 6 bases of the junction unmatched. From germline, CDR1 is MNHEY and CDR2 SMNVEV (reference sequence). Here the CDR3 reads CASSRGQGASNYGYTF. In DNA form, the CDR3 reads TGTGCCAGCAGCCGAGGACAGGGGGCTTCTAACTATGGCTACACCTTC.